This entry is about one TCR beta chain. Its antigen specificity is not known. No clone much larger than this one lies a single base away; base qualities are absent. The CDR3, from cysteine to phenylalanine, totals 14 residues. The sequence is cut down to CDR3 DNA, 42 bases in frame from base 1. CDR1 and CDR2, looked up from the germline V gene (reference sequence), are LNHNV and YYDKDF. The germline V and J ends show losses of 3 bases and 7 bases respectively, and no gene match explains 5 bases of the junction. TCR beta CDR3 regions were amplified from RNA transcripts. The first round of RT-PCR for the TCR CDR3 was performed with the HTBI primer set and the Qiagen OneStep RT-PCR kit. Libraries were constructed in a second round of multiplex PCR, after which size selection and purification were carried out. The libraries were sequenced on an Illumina HiSeq2000 using paired-end 100 bp reads. In the paper's pipeline: SOAPnuke was used to process the raw data, throwing out any read that contained adapters or uncalled bases, had a mean Phred below 15, or lacked an exact constant-primer or identifier match. COPE v1.2.5 was used to merge the high-quality paired reads, and each unique nucleotide sequence was defined as a clonotype. Clonotypes were aligned to IMGT TRBV, TRBD and TRBJ reference segments using MiTCR v1.1. The analysis included only V-J combinations with a frequency above 0.0001, which together covered about 99% of the repertoires. A TCS score was defined as the ratio of F50 (clonal expansion) to E x V (chaos), with BLOSUM62-based TCRdist applied between CDR3 peptides within each V-J. Welch's t-statistics and random forest reduced fewer than 550 V-J features to 13, which were used in a naive Bayes classifier (R e1071). The Morisita-Horn index was used to measure how similar the thyroid and blood repertoires were. The public reads were reanalyzed by TCRdb: fastp trimming at Q25, MiXCR alignment, in-frame beta chains only. Here each entry gathers all rows of one CDR3 protein and keeps the most common genes and DNA. It is TCRdb's table, rather than the study itself, that gives the V and J calls and clone size. Present in this sample are 550,000 to 700,000 distinct CDR3 sequences, more than 45% of which were seen just once. Of the sample, around 20% falls within the top ten clones.

This sample is drawn from a study of T cells in Graves' hyperthyroidism and ophthalmopathy (dated by TCRdb to the late 2010s). Regarding the complete study: To identify distinguishing TCR V-J signatures, a discovery cohort of about 100 patients was used, comprising 40 to 45 with Graves' ophthalmopathy and about 59 with stable Graves' hyperthyroidism. An independent validation cohort of about 19 hyperthyroidism patients and over 15 patients who later progressed to ophthalmopathy tested prospective prediction of ophthalmopathy. The 75 to 100 discovery patients were divided at random into training and test sets in a 7:3 ratio. The study also compared thyroid tissue and blood T-cell repertoires from over 5 Graves' hyperthyroidism patients. Once sampling was done, hyperthyroidism patients were given methimazole at a starting dose of 30 mg daily, whereas ophthalmopathy patients were given high-dose intravenous methylprednisolone. The paper reports TCR Vbeta CDR3 sequencing of over 120 peripheral blood samples: 40 to 45 ophthalmopathy, approximately 74 hyperthyroidism and around 17 progressor patients.

Any patient with an uncontrolled infection, another autoimmune disease, pregnancy or lactation was excluded. Diagnoses were established on the basis of clinical symptoms, serum thyroxine and TRAb, thyroid ultrasound, and orbital computed tomography. Trizol reagent was used to extract total RNA, and RNA quality was then checked on an Agilent 2100 Bioanalyzer. Results the study describes overall, beyond this receptor: A model built on a 13 V-J signature distinguished ophthalmopathy from stable hyperthyroidism, reaching approximately 89% sensitivity and 81.08% specificity in cross-validation and 80%/75% in testing. No statistical method was used to fix the sample size in advance, and group allocation was not hidden from the investigators. In validation, progression to ophthalmopathy was predicted by the model with 65% to 71% sensitivity and 72% to 80% specificity, a median of approximately 7.1 months before onset. Most expanded thyroid clonotypes (frequency above 0.001) were also found in blood, which suggests that blood repertoires may mirror thyroid immune responses.

This chain is built from TRBV15 and TRBJ1-4; TRBD1 agrees with 7 junctional bases. Sequencing used peripheral blood or thyroid tissue (not recorded which). The TCR originated in an adult woman with Graves' disease, either hyperthyroidism or ophthalmopathy (not recorded which). The CDR3 here reads CATSRRTGPEKLFF. The bases are TGTGCCACCAGCAGGAGGACAGGACCTGAAAAACTGTTTTTT.